The clone carrying this TCR beta chain was picked up a small number of times. Its specificity is unknown. The data originate from a study of T cells in Graves' hyperthyroidism and ophthalmopathy. Points from the study as a whole: Also found in blood were most expanded thyroid clonotypes above 0.001.

Patients were excluded for uncontrolled infection, other autoimmune disease, pregnancy or lactation. Blood was obtained at the first hyperthyroidism diagnosis, which preceded any ophthalmopathy symptoms. PBMCs came from about 10 ml fresh peripheral blood. Amplified TCR beta CDR3 regions came from RNA transcripts. HTBI primers were used for first-round RT-PCR of the TCR CDR3. TCRdb recomputed calls from the multiplex PCR reads with MiXCR, one row per CDR3 protein. The table lists 600,000 to 850,000 distinct CDR3 sequences, around a sixth of them singletons. The sequenced material came from blood. This sequence was found in a woman between 45 and 60 years old with Graves' hyperthyroidism that later progressed to Graves' ophthalmopathy.

The CDR3 DNA reads as TGTGCCAGCAGCCAAGTGCTCTGGAACACCATATATTTT. Translating it yields CASSQVLWNTIYF. This chain links TRBV14 with TRBJ1-3; D gene unclear. CDR3 length equals 13 residues. Trimming cost V 1 base and J 7 bases, with 8 bases left between them. Germline CDR1 is SGHDN and CDR2 is FVKESK.